What follows are 11 T cell receptor beta chains derived from one specimen sequenced in a study of blood T cell repertoires in COVID-19. TCRdb's table, derived via immunoSEQ multiplex PCR, lists solely in-frame clones and lacks some. The data show 400,000 or so clones, around 89% seen once. Input material: PBMCs or T cells enriched from blood (not recorded which). The receptors were sampled from a man younger than 45 who had recovered from COVID-19.

The V gene is TRBV2, the J gene TRBJ1-6; 8 positions match TRBD1. With 8 bases clipped from V and 7 bases from J, the junction kept 4 bases outside the gene matches. This CDR3 is built from 13 residues. Per germline, CDR1 SNHLY and CDR2 FYNNEI. CDR3 protein: CASGRDRNSPLHF. The DNA of the CDR3 is TGTGCCAGCGGACGGGACAGGAATTCACCCCTCCACTTT.

Here the CDR3 reads CASSQGQNTEAFF. CDR3 bases: TGCGCCAGCAGCCAAGGTCAGAACACTGAAGCTTTCTTT. The chain uses TRBV4-1 and TRBJ1-1; D is ambiguous. V was shortened by 1 base and J by 1 base, with 4 bases between the two germline ends. Germline CDR1 reads MGHRA; CDR2 reads YSYEKL. The CDR3 totals 13 residues.

This chain uses TRBV19 with TRBJ2-7, with 7 positions matching TRBD1. The V gene's germline CDR1 is LNHDA and CDR2 SQIVND (reference sequence). The CDR3 consists of 15 residues. J was trimmed by 1 base and V by 5 bases; bases with no gene match: 8. The CDR3 DNA reads TGTGCCAGTAGTGTCGACAGGGTACTATCCTACGAGCAGTACTTC. Its translation is CASSVDRVLSYEQYF.

This clone was found once. The gene calls are TRBV10-3 and TRBJ1-1, with D possibly TRBD1 on 5 matching bases. V lost 6 bases, J lost 1 base, and 12 bases lay in between. This CDR3 is built from 14 residues. CDR1 and CDR2 (germline): ENHRY, SYGVKD. The CDR3 DNA reads TGTGCCATCAGGCAGGGCCACGAGAACACTGAAGCTTTCTTT. It translates to CAIRQGHENTEAFF.

This chain joins TRBV2 and TRBJ1-4; 8 positions match TRBD1. CDR1 is SNHLY, CDR2 FYNNEI, per germline. The CDR3 is 13 residues long. The ends lost 7 bases at V and 6 bases at J; junction bases unmatched: 4. CDR3 nucleotide sequence: TGTGCCAGCATCCTGGACAGGGATGAAAAACTGTTTTTT. Residues: CASILDRDEKLFF. Full variable domain (missing parts from reference TRBV2 and TRBJ1-4): EPEVTQTPSHQVTQMGQEVILRCVPISNHLYFYWYRQILGQKVEFLVSFYNNEISEKSEIFDDQFSVERPDGSNFTLKIRSTKLEDSAMYFCASILDRDEKLFFGSGTQLSVL.

The rearrangement joins TRBV5-1 to TRBJ1-6; TRBD1 matches 10 bases. The V and J ends lost 3 bases and 5 bases, in that order; junction bases with no gene match: 8. This CDR3 spans 17 amino acids. CDR1 and CDR2 from the germline V gene are SGHRS and YFSETQ. The CDR3 here is CASSWGTGEMDNSPLHF. The CDR3, as DNA: TGCGCCAGCAGCTGGGGGACAGGGGAGATGGATAATTCACCCCTCCACTTT.

The J gene is TRBJ2-7, the V gene TRBV19, with TRBD1 matching 7 bases. This CDR3 has 15 residues. Germline values: CDR1 LNHDA, CDR2 SQIVND (reference sequence). V lost 3 bases, J lost 1 base, and 6 bases stayed unmatched. The DNA of the CDR3 is TGTGCCAGTAGTATTAAGGGGGCCCCATCCTACGAGCAGTACTTC. Translated: CASSIKGAPSYEQYF.

The rearrangement links TRBV11-2 to TRBJ2-2; 11 bases fit TRBD1. This CDR3 comprises 17 residues. Germline V gene sequence: CDR1 SGHAT, CDR2 FQNNGV. V shed 1 base, J shed 6 bases, and the junction held 7 bases outside the gene matches. The CDR3 is CASSLGTGGFRAGELFF. The CDR3 DNA is TGTGCCAGCAGCTTAGGGACAGGGGGCTTTCGGGCCGGGGAGCTGTTTTTT.

This sequence joins TRBV10-2 and TRBJ1-2, with no clear D. The germline CDR1 and CDR2 sequences are WSHSY and SAAADI. This CDR3 spans 12 amino acids. The V end was cut by 5 bases, the J end by 2 bases, with 6 bases between. CDR3 loop: CASSLENYGYTF. CDR3 nucleotides: TGCGCCAGCAGTTTAGAAAACTATGGCTACACCTTC.

This rearrangement joins TRBV30 to TRBJ2-7; a possible D gene is TRBD1 (6 bases). CDR3 length equals 14 residues. Looked up from germline, CDR1 is GTSNPN and CDR2 is SVGIG (reference sequence). V shed 0 bases and J shed 6 bases, with 15 bases lying between them. Written as DNA, the CDR3 is TGTGCCTGGAGTGTAGGGGGTAGTTCCGGCGAGCAGTACTTC. Residues: CAWSVGGSSGEQYF. Combining the CDR3 with reference TRBV30 and TRBJ2-7 gives the whole variable domain SQTIHQWPATLVQPVGSPLSLECTVEGTSNPNLYWYRQAAGRGLQLLFYSVGIGQISSEVPQNLSASRPQDRQFILSSKKLLLSDSGFYLCAWSVGGSSGEQYFGPGTRLTVT.

V usage is TRBV30 and J usage is TRBJ2-7, with 10 bases lining up with TRBD2. V was pared by 7 bases and J by 0 bases, with 9 bases of the junction left unmatched. The V gene's germline CDR1 is GTSNPN and CDR2 SVGIG (reference sequence). This CDR3 is 15 amino acids long. The CDR3 sequence is CASLKASGSSYEQYF. CDR3 nucleotide sequence: TGTGCCTCCCTTAAGGCTAGCGGGAGCTCCTACGAGCAGTACTTC.